These 14 T cell receptor beta chains were all obtained from the same sample, sequenced in a study of follicular helper T cells after annual influenza vaccination. Assay used: immunoSEQ multiplex PCR; TCRdb lists only in-frame clones, some missing. The sample records about 11,000 clones, less than 80% being singletons. This material consisted of CXCR5- memory CD4+ T cells sorted from blood, taken 6 weeks after influenza vaccination. The receptors originated from an adult who received the influenza vaccine.

This sequence joins TRBV5-1 and TRBJ2-1; unclear D gene. With 5 bases removed from V and 12 bases from J, the gap between germline ends came to 24 bases. This CDR3 is built from 15 residues. Germline CDR1 and CDR2: SGHRS and YFSETQ. CDR3 protein: CASSSGGTQQWGQFF. CDR3 sequence (DNA): TGCGCCAGCAGTTCGGGTGGCACCCAACAATGGGGGCAGTTCTTC.

The chain recombines TRBV10-3 with TRBJ2-5; 15 nucleotides align to TRBD2. Germline V CDR1 and CDR2: ENHRY, SYGVKD. This CDR3 contains 16 residues. V gave up 11 bases and J gave up 0 bases; unmatched junction bases: 7. The CDR3 nucleotides read TGTGCCCCCAGCGGGACTAGCGGGGGGCACCAAGAGACCCAGTACTTC. Amino acid sequence: CAPSGTSGGHQETQYF.

The V gene is TRBV18, the J gene TRBJ2-2; D unresolved. The CDR3 runs 14 residues. The V gene lost 3 bases and the J gene lost 1 base, with 6 bases spanning the gap. Per the germline V gene, CDR1 is KGHSH and CDR2 is LQKENI. The CDR3 coding sequence is TGTGCCAGCTCACCTAGGCTGAACACCGGGGAGCTGTTTTTT. Amino acids: CASSPRLNTGELFF.

The V gene is TRBV5-1, the J gene TRBJ2-3; TRBD1 matches 10 bases. This CDR3 has 15 amino acids. Germline CDR1 is SGHRS and CDR2 is YFSETQ. V lost 4 bases, J lost 5 bases, and 7 bases stayed unmatched. CDR3 bases: TGCGCCAGCAGCACGACAGGGGGCCGCGGAGATACGCAGTATTTT. Translated: CASSTTGGRGDTQYF.

This chain joins TRBV7-2 and TRBJ1-2, with 9 bases aligning to TRBD1. The V gene end was trimmed by 2 bases and the J gene end by 8 bases; junction bases not matched to a gene: 12. The CDR3 covers 16 residues. The germline CDR1 and CDR2 sequences are SGHTA and FQGNSA. CDR3 loop: CASSLRPQGALGGYTF. In nucleotides, the CDR3 is TGTGCCAGCAGCTTAAGGCCACAGGGGGCGCTTGGGGGCTACACCTTC.

The rearrangement joins TRBV7-9 to TRBJ2-6, with D possibly matching TRBD1 (5 bases). Trimming removed 7 bases at V and 0 bases at J, with 13 bases between. The CDR3 has 16 residues. CDR1 is SEHNR, CDR2 FQNEAQ, per germline (reference sequence). The CDR3, as DNA: TGTGCCAGCACCCCCGACAGCCGCTCTGGGGCCAACGTCCTGACTTTC. This sequence encodes CASTPDSRSGANVLTF.

The J gene is TRBJ2-6, the V gene TRBV5-6; the D gene is possibly TRBD2 (5 bases). Germline V gene data show CDR1 as SGHDT and CDR2 as YYEEEE. The length of the CDR3 is 15 residues. Trimming stripped 4 bases from V and 2 bases from J, with 10 bases between. CDR3 DNA: TGTGCCAGCAGCGGTCCGGGGACTGGGGCCAACGTCCTGACTTTC. Residues: CASSGPGTGANVLTF.

This chain joins TRBV27 and TRBJ1-2; D uncertain. The CDR3 is made up of 12 amino acids. Germline V lookup: CDR1 MNHEY, CDR2 SMNVEV (reference sequence). Trimming left V 6 bases short and J 7 bases short, with 12 bases between. CDR3 residues: CASSESGVGYTF. DNA of the CDR3: TGTGCCAGCAGCGAGAGTGGGGTTGGCTACACCTTC.

The CDR3 coding sequence is TGTGCCAGCAGCCGAATGACGGGGTCAACTAATGAAAAACTGTTTTTT. It yields the protein CASSRMTGSTNEKLFF. The chain couples TRBV7-8 to TRBJ1-4, with D uncertain. This CDR3 has 16 amino acids. Germline lookup yields CDR1 SGHVS and CDR2 FQNEAQ. Trimming left V 5 bases short and J 0 bases short, with 13 bases between.

V gene TRBV5-4 combines with J gene TRBJ1-1, with D unclear. This CDR3 has 13 amino acids. Germline V gene lookup returns CDR1 SGHNT and CDR2 YYREEE (reference sequence). Trimming stripped 0 bases from V and 0 bases from J, with 3 bases between. Written as DNA, the CDR3 is TGTGCCAGCAGCTTGGACGTGAACACTGAAGCTTTCTTT. This codes for CASSLDVNTEAFF.

This clone was counted between two and nine times. J is TRBJ2-2 and V is TRBV7-3, with 8 nucleotides matching TRBD2. The CDR3 extends over 14 amino acids. Trimming took 3 bases from V and 8 from J; bases not matched to a gene: 5. The germline V gene encodes CDR1 SGHTA and CDR2 FQGTGA. CDR3 sequence: CASSFSGTRGELFF. Here the CDR3 DNA reads TGTGCCAGCAGCTTTTCCGGGACTAGAGGGGAGCTGTTTTTT.

This chain connects TRBV6-1 to TRBJ2-6; D is unclear. This CDR3 spans 15 amino acids. Trimming shortened V by 1 base and J by 0 bases, and 4 bases separated the two germline ends. Germline V CDR1 and CDR2: MNHNS, SASEGT. The CDR3 loop reads CASSEGTSGANVLTF. The CDR3 bases are TGTGCCAGCAGTGAAGGAACCTCTGGGGCCAACGTCCTGACTTTC.

The chain recombines TRBV18 with TRBJ1-1, with D perhaps TRBD1 (6 bases). The CDR3 has 14 residues. V was trimmed by 0 bases and J by 8 bases, leaving 13 bases between them. CDR1 is KGHSH, CDR2 LQKENI, per germline. The DNA for the CDR3 is TGTGCCAGCTCACCACCCCTTGGACAGAAAGAAGCTTTCTTT. Encoded protein: CASSPPLGQKEAFF.

In nucleotides, the CDR3 is TGTGCCAGCAGTTTCGACAGTGGGCGTACCTACGAGCAGTACTTC. This translates into CASSFDSGRTYEQYF. The chain carries TRBV5-4 and TRBJ2-7; a possible D gene is TRBD1 (5 bases). This CDR3 spans 15 amino acids. Looked up from germline, CDR1 is SGHNT and CDR2 is YYREEE (reference sequence). V was shortened by 5 bases and J by 2 bases, with 17 bases between the two germline ends.